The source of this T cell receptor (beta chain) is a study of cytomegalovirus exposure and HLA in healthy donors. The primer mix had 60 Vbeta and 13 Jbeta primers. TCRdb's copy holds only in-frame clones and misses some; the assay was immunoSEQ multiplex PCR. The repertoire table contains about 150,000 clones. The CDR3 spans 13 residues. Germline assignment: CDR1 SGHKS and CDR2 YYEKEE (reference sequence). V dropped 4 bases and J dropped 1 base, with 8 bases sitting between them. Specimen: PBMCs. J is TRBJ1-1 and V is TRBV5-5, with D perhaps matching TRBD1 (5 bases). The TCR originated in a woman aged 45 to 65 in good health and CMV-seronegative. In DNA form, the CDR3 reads TGTGCCAGCAGCCGAACAGGGAACACTGAAGCTTTCTTT. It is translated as CASSRTGNTEAFF.